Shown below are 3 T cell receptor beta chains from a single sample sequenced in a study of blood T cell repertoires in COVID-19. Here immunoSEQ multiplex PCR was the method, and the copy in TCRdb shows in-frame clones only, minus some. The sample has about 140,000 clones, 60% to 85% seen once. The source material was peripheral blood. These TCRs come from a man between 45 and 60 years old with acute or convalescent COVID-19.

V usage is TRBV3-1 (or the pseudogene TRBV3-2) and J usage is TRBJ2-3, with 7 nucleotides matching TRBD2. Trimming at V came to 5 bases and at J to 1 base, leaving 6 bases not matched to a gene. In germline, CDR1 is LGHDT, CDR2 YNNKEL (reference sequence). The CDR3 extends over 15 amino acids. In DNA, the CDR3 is TGTGCCAGCAGCATAGCGGGTAAAGGCACAGATACGCAGTATTTT. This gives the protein CASSIAGKGTDTQYF.

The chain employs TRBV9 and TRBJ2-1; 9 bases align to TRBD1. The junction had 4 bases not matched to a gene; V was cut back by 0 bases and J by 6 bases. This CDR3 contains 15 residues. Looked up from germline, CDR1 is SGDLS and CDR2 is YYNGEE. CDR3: CASSVEGQGRNEQFF. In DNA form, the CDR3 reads TGTGCCAGCAGCGTAGAGGGACAGGGACGCAATGAGCAGTTCTTC.

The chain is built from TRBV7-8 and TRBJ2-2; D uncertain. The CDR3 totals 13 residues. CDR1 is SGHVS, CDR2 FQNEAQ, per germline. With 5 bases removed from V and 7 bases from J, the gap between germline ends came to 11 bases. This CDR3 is CASSIIRFGELFF. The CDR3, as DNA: TGTGCCAGCAGCATAATCAGGTTCGGGGAGCTGTTTTTT.